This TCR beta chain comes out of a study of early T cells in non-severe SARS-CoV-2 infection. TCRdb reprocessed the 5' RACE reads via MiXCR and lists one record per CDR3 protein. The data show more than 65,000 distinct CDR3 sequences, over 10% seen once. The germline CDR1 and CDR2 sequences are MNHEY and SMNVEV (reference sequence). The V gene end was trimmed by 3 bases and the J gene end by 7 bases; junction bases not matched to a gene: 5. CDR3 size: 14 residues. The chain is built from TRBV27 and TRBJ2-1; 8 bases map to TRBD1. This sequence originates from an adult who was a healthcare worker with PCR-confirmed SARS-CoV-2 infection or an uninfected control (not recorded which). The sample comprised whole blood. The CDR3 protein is CASSFQGALNEQFF. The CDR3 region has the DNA TGTGCCAGCAGTTTTCAGGGGGCGCTAAATGAGCAGTTCTTC.